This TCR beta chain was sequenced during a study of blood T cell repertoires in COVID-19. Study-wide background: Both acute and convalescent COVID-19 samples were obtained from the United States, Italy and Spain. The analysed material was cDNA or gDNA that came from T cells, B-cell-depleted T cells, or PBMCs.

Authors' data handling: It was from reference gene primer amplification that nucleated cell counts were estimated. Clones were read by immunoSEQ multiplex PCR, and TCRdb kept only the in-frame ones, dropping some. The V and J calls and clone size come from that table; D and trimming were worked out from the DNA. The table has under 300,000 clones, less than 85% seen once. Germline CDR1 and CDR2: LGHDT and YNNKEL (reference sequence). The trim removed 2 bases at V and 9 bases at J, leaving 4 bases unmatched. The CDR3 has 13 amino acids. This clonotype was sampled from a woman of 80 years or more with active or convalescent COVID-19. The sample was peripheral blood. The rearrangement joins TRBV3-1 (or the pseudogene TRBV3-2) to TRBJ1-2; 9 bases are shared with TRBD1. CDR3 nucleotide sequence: TGTGCCAGCAGCCAAACAGGGGGCGGCAGCTACACCTTC. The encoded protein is CASSQTGGGSYTF.